These 2 T cell receptor beta chains share one sample of origin, sequenced in a study of cytomegalovirus exposure and HLA in healthy donors. Primers for the PCR totalled 60 Vbeta and 13 Jbeta. Produced via immunoSEQ multiplex PCR; TCRdb's table is partial and in-frame only. Among 150,000 to 200,000 clones, 75% to 90% were seen once, and the ten largest hold roughly 1.9%. Sequencing was performed on PBMCs. The receptors stem from a human donor in good health.

The chain links TRBV6-5 to TRBJ1-6; D is ambiguous. This CDR3 has 15 amino acids. CDR1 and CDR2 from the germline V gene are MNHEY and SVGAGI. V was shortened by 6 bases and J by 5 bases, with 14 bases between the two germline ends. The CDR3 loop is CASSPTSSHNSPLHF. In DNA form, the CDR3 reads TGTGCCAGCAGCCCTACGAGTTCCCATAATTCACCCCTCCACTTT.

This clone has a handful of counts. V is TRBV29-1 and J is TRBJ2-1; TRBD1 matches at 7 bases. CDR1 SQVTM and CDR2 ANQGSEA come from the germline V gene. The junction had 5 bases not matched to a gene; V was cut back by 6 bases and J by 0 bases. The length of the CDR3 is 14 residues. The CDR3 loop reads CSVDRGLSYNEQFF. CDR3 DNA sequence: TGCAGCGTAGATAGGGGGCTCTCCTACAATGAGCAGTTCTTC.